What follows are 5 T cell receptor beta chains derived from one specimen sequenced in a study of blood T cells in healthy people across ages. Primers used in a second PCR of roughly 6 to 11 cycles were a sample-barcoded 5' primer and a J-beta primer mix. TCRdb independently ran MiXCR on the 5' RACE reads; one entry per CDR3 protein. The data contain about 590,000 distinct CDR3 sequences, approximately 30% of them singletons. Sequenced material: blood. Every receptor here comes from a woman aged 80 or over in good health.

As for this clonotype: One base away lies a much larger clone, so this may be a sequencing read error. The chain's CDR3 is CSAEQGALSSYEQYF. The CDR3, as DNA: TGCAGTGCAGAACAGGGGGCCCTTAGCTCCTACGAGCAGTACTTC. The chain links TRBV20-1 to TRBJ2-7, with TRBD1 identical over 9 bases. Germline CDR1 reads DFQATT; CDR2 reads SNEGSKA (reference sequence). V was clipped by 6 bases and J by 0 bases; unmatched bases: 9. The CDR3 is 15 amino acids.

This clonotype was seen repeatedly, ten times or more. The rearrangement uses TRBV18 and TRBJ2-3, with D unclear. The CDR3 totals 13 residues. Trimming pared 3 bases from V and 5 bases from J, leaving 9 bases between. CDR1 is KGHSH and CDR2 is LQKENI in the germline V gene. As DNA, the CDR3 is TGTGCCAGCTCACCGCAAGCTCAAGATACGCAGTATTTT. The encoded protein is CASSPQAQDTQYF.

This chain links TRBV7-9 with TRBJ2-3, with a tentative D call TRBD2 (6 bases). The CDR3 length is 13 residues. Germline-derived CDR1 and CDR2 are SEHNR and FQNEAQ (reference sequence). Trimming stripped 8 bases from V and 2 bases from J, with 11 bases between. In DNA form, the CDR3 reads TGTGCCAGCGACGGGACTTACACAGATACGCAGTATTTT. This sequence encodes CASDGTYTDTQYF.

In regard to this clonotype: Just one base apart from a much larger clone, this may be a read error. This chain links TRBV28 with TRBJ2-4; TRBD1 is a possible D gene (6 bases). This CDR3 comprises 11 residues. Germline V gene sequence: CDR1 MDHEN, CDR2 SYDVKM. Here the CDR3 reads CVSNRDGRPYF. CDR3 in DNA: TGTGTCAGCAACAGGGACGGCCGTCCGTACTTC. Variable domain in full (rest from reference TRBV28 and TRBJ2-4): DVKVTQSSRYLVKRTGEKVFLECVQDMDHENMFWYRQDPGLGLRLIYFSYDVKMKEKGDIPEGYSVSREKKERFSLILESASTNQTSMYLCVSNRDGRPYFGAGTRLSVL.

This clonotype came up many times. The rearrangement links TRBV7-9 to TRBJ2-5; maybe TRBD2 (6 bases). The germline V and J ends were trimmed by 4 bases and 4 bases, with 25 bases remaining between them. CDR3 length equals 18 residues. Germline lookup yields CDR1 SEHNR and CDR2 FQNEAQ (reference sequence). CDR3 nucleotides: TGTGCCAGCAGCTCACGACCGGGGATGGCTAGCGCCCCAGAGACCCAGTACTTC. Translation gives CASSSRPGMASAPETQYF.